This T cell receptor (beta chain) was documented in a study of T cells in Graves' hyperthyroidism and ophthalmopathy. Whole-study context: Staff took peripheral blood when the initial diagnosis was made, before any treatment began.

Ophthalmopathy cases met thresholds of Clinical Activity Score at least 3, NOSPECS grade at least 4 and duration under 3 months. V lost 1 base, J lost 0 bases, and 5 bases stayed unmatched. CDR3 length: 16 residues. CDR1 and CDR2 from the germline V gene are GTSNPN and SVGIG (reference sequence). This clonotype was seen repeatedly, ten times or more. Its antigen is as yet unknown. Study findings and constraints: Model output signaled ophthalmopathy a median roughly six months ahead of onset.

The source material, RNA transcripts, was used to amplify TCR beta CDR3 regions. Researchers ran a first-round RT-PCR on the TCR CDR3 using the HTBI primer set. TCRdb re-called the multiplex PCR reads with MiXCR, one entry per CDR3 protein. The sample lists a few hundred thousand distinct CDR3 sequences, 17% occurring once. Material: blood. The chain is built from TRBV30 and TRBJ2-7, with 11 bases identical to TRBD2. The TCR was taken from a woman between 18 and 29 years old with Graves' ophthalmopathy. The CDR3, as DNA: TGTGCCTGGAGTGATCCTAGCGGGAGGAGCTCCTACGAGCAGTACTTC. Amino acid sequence: CAWSDPSGRSSYEQYF.